This is a list of T cell receptor beta chains from one sample in a study of T cells after yellow fever vaccination. One entry per CDR3 protein, called by TCRdb with MiXCR from the 5' RACE reads. Here the sample spans about 330,000 distinct CDR3 sequences, around 7.3% being singletons. This specimen was PBMCs, taken roughly 46 days after the first yellow fever vaccination. The source of these receptors is a man aged 18 to 35 who received the YFV17D yellow fever vaccine. CDR3s include the opening cysteine and the closing phenylalanine or tryptophan. Each record gives: D gene, clone size, V gene, J gene, CDR3 DNA, CDR3 protein. The D gene is left open where the match is weak. Part of the rows lack a size; the others show once, few, many or a class for expanded clones.

>NA|many|TRBV7-2|TRBJ1-1
TGTGCCAGCAGCTTAGCTCCGGCAGGGAACACTGAAGCTTTCTTT
CASSLAPAGNTEAFF
>NA|many|TRBV27|TRBJ1-1
TGTGCCAGCAGAAGGCTCGAGGGGAACACTGAAGCTTTCTTT
CASRRLEGNTEAFF
>NA|NA|TRBV27|TRBJ1-1
TGTGCCAGCAGTCCCTCCTTGACCGGGAACACTGAAGCTTTCTTT
CASSPSLTGNTEAFF
>NA|NA|TRBV4-1|TRBJ2-7
TGCGCCAGCAGCCAACCTAGGACGGGCTCCTACGAGCAGTACTTC
CASSQPRTGSYEQYF
>TRBD1|NA|TRBV7-8|TRBJ2-4
TGTGCCAGCAGCTCAAACGACAGGGGATGGGACATTCAGTACTTC
CASSSNDRGWDIQYF
>NA|NA|TRBV4-3|TRBJ1-2
TGCGCCAGCAGCCAAGCCTACCCTGGGGGGTACTATGGCTACACCTTC
CASSQAYPGGYYGYTF
>NA|few|TRBV20-1|TRBJ1-2
TGCAGTGCTACCAGATTTCAGGGAAGTAACTATGGCTACACCTTC
CSATRFQGSNYGYTF
>NA|many|TRBV9|TRBJ2-1
TGTGCCAGCAGTGAGAACGGGGGCAGCTCCTACAATGAGCAGTTCTTC
CASSENGGSSYNEQFF
>NA|few|TRBV7-9|TRBJ2-1
TGTGCCAGCAGCGGCTGGAGGGGACAAGGATACAATGAGCAGTTCTTC
CASSGWRGQGYNEQFF
>NA|few|TRBV19|TRBJ2-7
TGTGCCAGCATGACCGCGGGGGCTAGCGAGCAGTACTTC
CASMTAGASEQYF
>TRBD1|few|TRBV28|TRBJ1-5
TGTGCCAGCAGCCAAATCGGGACAGCTAGCAATCAGCCCCAGCATTTT
CASSQIGTASNQPQHF
>NA|few|TRBV6-1|TRBJ1-1
TGTGCCAGCACTCCCCCCGAGGGGGGAGGGCAGGCTTTCTTT
CASTPPEGGGQAFF
>NA|few|TRBV7-2|TRBJ1-2
TGTGCCAGCAGCTTAGAGCTAGGGTTAGGCTATGGCTACACCTTC
CASSLELGLGYGYTF
>NA|NA|TRBV7-2|TRBJ2-3
TGTGCCAGCAGCTCAGGACTGGGGACATCAGATACGCAGTATTTT
CASSSGLGTSDTQYF
>NA|NA|TRBV6-5|TRBJ1-5
TGTGCCAGCAGTCGTACCTCCTCCAGCAATCAGCCCCAGCATTTT
CASSRTSSSNQPQHF
>NA|few|TRBV5-5|TRBJ1-4
TGTGCCAGCAGCTTGTTTGGGGTTGATGAAAAACTGTTTTTT
CASSLFGVDEKLFF
>NA|NA|TRBV6-5|TRBJ2-7
TGTGCCAGCAGTTACTCGATCTCGGCGCTGCGCTCCTACGAGCAGTACTTC
CASSYSISALRSYEQYF
>TRBD1|NA|TRBV20-1|TRBJ2-5
TGCAGTGCTGCCCCCCCAGGGGGTGTTGAGACCCAGTACTTC
CSAAPPGGVETQYF
>NA|NA|TRBV7-2|TRBJ2-3
TGTGCCAGCAGCTTAAGGGTCCAGAGCACAGATACGCAGTATTTT
CASSLRVQSTDTQYF
>TRBD1|many|TRBV7-8|TRBJ2-1
TGTGCCAGCAGCTTCGGACAGGACAATGAGCAGTTCTTC
CASSFGQDNEQFF
>NA|many|TRBV12-3/TRBV12-4|TRBJ2-5
TGTGCCAGCAGTTTGATAGGGCGGGAGACCCAGTACTTC
CASSLIGRETQYF
>NA|NA|TRBV7-9|TRBJ1-2
TGTGCCAGCAGCCTACAGCTGCGCGGCTACACCTTC
CASSLQLRGYTF
>TRBD2|few|TRBV29-1|TRBJ2-1
TGCAGCGTTGCGGGGGGGGTATCCGATGAGCAGTTCTTC
CSVAGGVSDEQFF
>TRBD1|NA|TRBV19|TRBJ2-3
TGTGCCAGTGCGGACAGGGAAAGAGATCCGCAGTATTTT
CASADRERDPQYF
>NA|NA|TRBV6-2/TRBV6-3|TRBJ2-4
TGTGCCAGCAGTTACTGGGAGGAGTGGATTCAGTACTTC
CASSYWEEWIQYF
>NA|NA|TRBV7-9|TRBJ1-1
TGTGCCAGCAGCCGCCAGGGAGGAAGCACTGAAGCTTTCTTT
CASSRQGGSTEAFF
>TRBD2|few|TRBV5-1|TRBJ2-5
TGCGCCAGCAGCTTCCGGACTAGCGGGGGGTCGGAGACCCAGTACTTC
CASSFRTSGGSETQYF
>NA|NA|TRBV19|TRBJ2-3
TGTGCCAGTAGTATCGGGGGGCCCGGAGATACGCAGTATTTT
CASSIGGPGDTQYF
>TRBD2|few|TRBV11-2|TRBJ2-1
TGTGCCAGCAGGTCCCCGGGCCGCCGGGGGGATGAGCAGTTCTTC
CASRSPGRRGDEQFF
>NA|NA|TRBV21-1|TRBJ2-2
TGTGCCAGCAGCCCTAAAGATAGGTCGGCACAGGGATTCACCGGGGAGCTGTTTTTT
CASSPKDRSAQGFTGELFF
>NA|many|TRBV5-6|TRBJ2-2
TGTGCCAGCAGCTTGTTACAGGGATGGCCCCGGGAGCTGTTTTTT
CASSLLQGWPRELFF
>NA|NA|TRBV12-3/TRBV12-4|TRBJ1-3
TGTGCCAGCAGTCCGGGGGGGAACTCTGGAAACACCATATATTTT
CASSPGGNSGNTIYF
>NA|many|TRBV5-4|TRBJ2-3
TGTGCCAGCACCCCGGGGCCCACAGATACGCAGTATTTT
CASTPGPTDTQYF